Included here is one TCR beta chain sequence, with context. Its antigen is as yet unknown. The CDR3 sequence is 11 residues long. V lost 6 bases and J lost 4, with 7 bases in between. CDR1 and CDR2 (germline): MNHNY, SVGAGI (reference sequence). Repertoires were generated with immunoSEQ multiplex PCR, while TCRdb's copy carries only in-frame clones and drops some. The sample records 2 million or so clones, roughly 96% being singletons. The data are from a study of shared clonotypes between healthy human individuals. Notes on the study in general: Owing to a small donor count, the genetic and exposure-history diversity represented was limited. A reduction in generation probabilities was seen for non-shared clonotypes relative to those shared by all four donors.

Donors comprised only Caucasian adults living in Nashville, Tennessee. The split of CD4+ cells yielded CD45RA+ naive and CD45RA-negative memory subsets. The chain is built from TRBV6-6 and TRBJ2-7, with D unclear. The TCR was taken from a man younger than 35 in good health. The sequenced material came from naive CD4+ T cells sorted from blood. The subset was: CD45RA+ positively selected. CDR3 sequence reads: CASRSAYEQYF. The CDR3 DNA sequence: TGTGCCAGCAGGTCCGCATACGAGCAGTACTTC.